Below are 16 T cell receptor beta chains sequenced from a single sample in a study of human T cells and chemical hapten exposure. TCRdb used MiXCR to reprocess the RACE reads, holding one entry per CDR3 protein. The sample includes roughly 200,000 distinct CDR3 sequences, around a quarter of them seen just once. Time point here: patch test 3, about 24 weeks after DPC sensitization. Treatment reported: therapeutic diphenylcyclopropenone sensitization with weekly scalp DPC. Here the sequenced sample was whole blood, taken in connection with sensitization to the hapten diphenylcyclopropenone (DPC). All receptors derive from a woman in her thirties or forties with alopecia areata. Some clones in this sample may be carry-over from other donors' samples.

This clonotype was observed a handful of times. The chain has TRBV10-3 and TRBJ2-1; D gene uncertain. The CDR3 totals 12 residues. Trimming stripped 0 bases from V and 8 bases from J, with 5 bases between. Per the germline V gene, CDR1 is ENHRY and CDR2 is SYGVKD. DNA for the CDR3: TGTGCCATCAGTGAGTCCCAATATGAGCAGTTCTTC. Translated, it gives CAISESQYEQFF.

The chain has TRBV28 and TRBJ2-1; 8 bases map to TRBD1. The CDR3 extends over 15 amino acids. Germline lookup yields CDR1 MDHEN and CDR2 SYDVKM. Germline trimming cut 8 bases from V and 7 bases from J; bases unmatched to any gene: 13. CDR3 sequence reads: CASHSPGGVENEQFF. In DNA, the CDR3 is TGTGCCAGCCATTCCCCAGGGGGCGTAGAAAATGAGCAGTTCTTC.

The chain couples TRBV7-2 to TRBJ1-5; 9 nucleotides align to TRBD1. From germline, CDR1 is SGHTA and CDR2 FQGNSA. V shed 3 bases and J 0 bases; nucleotides not matched to a gene: 3. CDR3 length equals 16 residues. The CDR3 spells CASSLDRGYSNQPQHF. CDR3 nucleotides: TGTGCCAGCAGCTTGGACAGGGGATATAGCAATCAGCCCCAGCATTTT. Based on the CDR3 plus reference TRBV7-2 and TRBJ1-5, the full variable domain is GAGVSQSPSNKVTEKGKDVELRCDPISGHTALYWYRQSLGQGLEFLIYFQGNSAPDKSGLPSDRFSAERTGGSVSTLTIQRTQQEDSAVYLCASSLDRGYSNQPQHFGDGTRLSIL.

The table lists this clonotype with a few counts. The chain has TRBV28 and TRBJ2-7; weak D call: TRBD1 (5 bases). The CDR3 contains 15 residues. V was pared by 5 bases and J by 6 bases, with 20 bases between. Germline V gene data show CDR1 as MDHEN and CDR2 as SYDVKM. The CDR3 nucleotides read TGTGCCAGCAGTAGCCCAGTGGCAGGGAAAGGCGAGCAGTACTTC. This codes for CASSSPVAGKGEQYF.

This chain joins TRBV29-1 and TRBJ2-3; possibly TRBD1 for D (5 bases). The CDR3 is 15 residues long. CDR1 SQVTM and CDR2 ANQGSEA come from the germline V gene. The V and J ends lost 1 base and 2 bases respectively, with 13 bases between them. DNA for the CDR3: TGCAGCGTTGAAGTTGACAGCTCCTCCACAGATACGCAGTATTTT. Its translation is CSVEVDSSSTDTQYF.

The gene calls are TRBV3-1 and TRBJ2-1; a weak D match, TRBD1 (5 bases). This CDR3 region has 15 residues. Germline V gene sequence: CDR1 LGHDT, CDR2 YNNKEL (reference sequence). The germline V and J ends were trimmed by 1 base and 1 base, with 8 bases remaining between them. This CDR3 reads CASSQGAGSYNEQFF. As DNA, the CDR3 is TGTGCCAGCAGCCAAGGGGCAGGGTCCTACAATGAGCAGTTCTTC.

Only a few counts were recorded for this clonotype. The CDR3 region is CASSTDRGRKTQYF. In DNA form, the CDR3 reads TGTGCCAGCAGTACAGACAGGGGGCGAAAGACCCAGTACTTC. The rearrangement links TRBV6-6 to TRBJ2-5; TRBD1 aligns across 10 bases. CDR1 and CDR2 (germline): MNHNY, SVGAGI (reference sequence). The CDR3 has 14 residues. The V segment lost 5 bases and the J segment 6 bases; nucleotides outside the gene matches: 6.

This clonotype turned up a few times. The V gene is TRBV6-5, the J gene TRBJ2-7; D is unclear. The CDR3 length is 15 residues. Germline values: CDR1 MNHEY, CDR2 SVGAGI. Trimming removed 0 bases at V and 6 bases at J, with 15 bases between. The CDR3 loop is CASSYSRNHNSEQYF. CDR3 in DNA: TGTGCCAGCAGTTACTCGCGGAATCACAATTCCGAGCAGTACTTC.

The chain joins TRBV7-9 to TRBJ2-3; no reliable D call. The CDR3 is 12 residues long. With 7 bases removed from V and 3 bases from J, the gap between germline ends came to 8 bases. Germline V gene lookup returns CDR1 SEHNR and CDR2 FQNEAQ (reference sequence). The CDR3 here is CASNDLTDTQYF. As DNA, the CDR3 is TGTGCCAGCAACGACCTAACAGATACGCAGTATTTT.

This chain uses TRBV5-1 with TRBJ2-1; 7 positions match TRBD2. The CDR3 is made up of 13 amino acids. From germline, CDR1 is SGHRS and CDR2 YFSETQ. Germline trimming cut 4 bases from V and 6 bases from J; bases unmatched to any gene: 4. The CDR3 nucleotides are TGCGCCAGCAGCAACGGGGGGTCCAATGAGCAGTTCTTC. It specifies CASSNGGSNEQFF.

The V and J genes are TRBV7-2 and TRBJ2-7; 9 bases agree with TRBD1. This CDR3 comprises 15 residues. V shed 1 base and J 7 bases; nucleotides not matched to a gene: 8. Germline lookup yields CDR1 SGHTA and CDR2 FQGNSA. The CDR3 region has the DNA TGTGCCAGCAGCTTAGGGGGGACAGGGTCGGGGGAGCAGTACTTC. It specifies CASSLGGTGSGEQYF.

The chain couples TRBV20-1 to TRBJ2-5; 9 bases align to TRBD1. The CDR3 is 17 amino acids. CDR1 DFQATT and CDR2 SNEGSKA come from the germline V gene (reference sequence). V shed 5 bases and J 0 bases; nucleotides not matched to a gene: 13. CDR3: CSAYTGGQRRYQETQYF. In DNA, the CDR3 is TGCAGTGCTTACACAGGGGGCCAGCGTCGATACCAAGAGACCCAGTACTTC.

In its sample, this clonotype was seen many times. This sequence joins TRBV28 and TRBJ2-7; 9 nucleotides agree with TRBD2. V shed 7 bases, J shed 6 bases, and the junction held 10 bases outside the gene matches. The CDR3 extends over 14 amino acids. CDR1 MDHEN and CDR2 SYDVKM come from the germline V gene. CDR3 in DNA: TGTGCCAGCACCTTAGCGGGAGCAACTTCCGAGCAGTACTTC. Protein product: CASTLAGATSEQYF. The complete variable domain, with remaining parts taken from reference TRBV28 and TRBJ2-7, reads DVKVTQSSRYLVKRTGEKVFLECVQDMDHENMFWYRQDPGLGLRLIYFSYDVKMKEKGDIPEGYSVSREKKERFSLILESASTNQTSMYLCASTLAGATSEQYFGPGTRLTVT.

This clonotype was seen many times. The gene calls are TRBV7-9 and TRBJ1-2; 10 nucleotides match TRBD1. V was pared by 0 bases and J by 12 bases, with 7 bases of the junction left unmatched. Germline V gene lookup returns CDR1 SEHNR and CDR2 FQNEAQ (reference sequence). The CDR3 consists of 14 residues. The CDR3 protein is CASSLAELTGGHTF. The CDR3 coding sequence is TGTGCCAGCAGCTTAGCCGAACTGACAGGGGGCCACACCTTC.

This clonotype was observed once. The missing conserved phenylalanine or tryptophan at the end of this CDR3 makes a read error likely. Because the CDR3's place on the DNA is in doubt, the DNA is left out and the CDR3 is given as listed by TCRdb. This chain joins TRBV6-2 or TRBV6-3 and TRBJ2-1; the table's D call, TRBD1, has no DNA check behind it. Counting both end residues, the CDR3 totals 13 amino acids. CDR1 and CDR2 (germline): MNHEY, SVGEGT. CDR3 loop: CASSYTGTGKSTY.

This clonotype was seen at least ten times. The chain uses TRBV18 and TRBJ2-6, with D perhaps being TRBD1 or TRBD2 (5 bases each). The CDR3 spans 16 residues. V was clipped by 0 bases and J by 4 bases, with 10 bases between them. In germline, CDR1 is KGHSH, CDR2 LQKENI. In nucleotides, the CDR3 is TGTGCCAGCTCACCACCTTCAGGGACCGGGGCCAACGTCCTGACTTTC. Translation: CASSPPSGTGANVLTF.